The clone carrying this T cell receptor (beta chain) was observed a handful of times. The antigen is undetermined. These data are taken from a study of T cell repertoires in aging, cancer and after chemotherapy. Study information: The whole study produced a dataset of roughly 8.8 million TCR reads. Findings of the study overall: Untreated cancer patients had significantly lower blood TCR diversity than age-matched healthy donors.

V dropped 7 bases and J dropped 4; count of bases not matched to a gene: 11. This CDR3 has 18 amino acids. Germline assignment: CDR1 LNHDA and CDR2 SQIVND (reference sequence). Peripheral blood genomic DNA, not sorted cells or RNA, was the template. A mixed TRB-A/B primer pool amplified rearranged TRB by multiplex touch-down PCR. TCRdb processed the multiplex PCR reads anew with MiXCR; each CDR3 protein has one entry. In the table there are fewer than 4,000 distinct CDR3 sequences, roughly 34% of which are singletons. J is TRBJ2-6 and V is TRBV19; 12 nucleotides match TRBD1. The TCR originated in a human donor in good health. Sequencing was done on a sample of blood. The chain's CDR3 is CASNDPGQGAEGANVLTF. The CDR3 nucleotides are TGTGCCAGTAATGATCCGGGACAGGGGGCGGAGGGGGCCAACGTCCTGACTTTC.